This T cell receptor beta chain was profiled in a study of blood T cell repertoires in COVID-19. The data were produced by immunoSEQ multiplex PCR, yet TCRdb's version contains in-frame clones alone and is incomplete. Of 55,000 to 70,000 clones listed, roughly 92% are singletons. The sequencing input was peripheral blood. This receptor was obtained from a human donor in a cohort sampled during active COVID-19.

The CDR3 DNA follows: TGTGCCAGCAGTTGGGACAGGGATACTGGGGCCAACGTCCTGACTTTC. Its protein product is CASSWDRDTGANVLTF. This chain joins TRBV6-2 or TRBV6-3 and TRBJ2-6; 9 bases align to TRBD1. This CDR3 spans 16 amino acids. Per germline, CDR1 MNHEY and CDR2 SVGEGT. Trimming took 4 bases from V and 2 from J; bases not matched to a gene: 3.